This T cell receptor beta chain emerged from a study of blood T cell repertoires in COVID-19. This table comes from immunoSEQ multiplex PCR, and its TCRdb copy is limited to in-frame clones, with some not included. The data contain some 250,000 clones, 80% to 90% of them singletons. Germline CDR1 MGHRA, CDR2 YSYEKL. V shed 1 base and J shed 1 base, with 11 bases lying between them. This CDR3 contains 16 residues. The sequencing sample was made of peripheral blood. The receptor's source is a man between 60 and 70 years old with acute or convalescent COVID-19. J is TRBJ1-5 and V is TRBV4-1; no definite D call. The CDR3 here is CASSQGGILSNQPQHF. The CDR3 DNA is TGCGCCAGCAGCCAAGGAGGGATTTTGAGCAATCAGCCCCAGCATTTT.